These 11 T cell receptor beta chains were all obtained from the same sample, sequenced in a study of T cell changes during pregnancy in multiple sclerosis. Here immunoSEQ multiplex PCR was the method, and the copy in TCRdb shows in-frame clones only, minus some. The table has approximately 33,000 clones, about 91% seen once; the top ten hold 0.6% to 0.9%. Sequences were derived from CD4+ T cells from peripheral blood mononuclear cells, sampled in the first trimester of pregnancy. The source of these receptors is a female donor in good health, enrolled as a control in a pregnancy study.

V gene TRBV12-5 combines with J gene TRBJ1-2; D gene uncertain. V was cut by 3 bases and J by 0 bases, with 2 bases left in between. The CDR3 totals 12 residues. Germline-derived CDR1 and CDR2 are LGHNT and FRNRAP. CDR3 in amino acids: CASGFTNYGYTF. CDR3 coding DNA: TGTGCTAGTGGTTTTACTAACTATGGCTACACCTTC. Drawing the rest from reference TRBV12-5 and TRBJ1-2, the complete variable domain is DARVTQTPRHKVTEMGQEVTMRCQPILGHNTVFWYRQTMMQGLELLAYFRNRAPLDDSGMPKDRFSAEMPDATLATLKIQPSEPRDSAVYFCASGFTNYGYTFGSGTRLTVV.

CDR3 amino acids: CASSPQRGMDTQYF. The CDR3 nucleotides read TGCGCCAGCAGCCCCCAGCGGGGGATGGATACGCAGTATTTT. The chain carries TRBV4-3 and TRBJ2-3, with 8 bases aligning to TRBD2. Germline values: CDR1 LGHNA, CDR2 YSLEER. V lost 4 bases to trimming and J lost 6 bases; unmatched junction nucleotides: 6. The CDR3 runs to 14 residues.

The chain uses TRBV4-3 and TRBJ2-3, with 8 bases lining up with TRBD2. The V and J ends lost 1 base and 0 bases, in that order; junction bases with no gene match: 9. CDR3 size: 18 residues. Germline lookup yields CDR1 LGHNA and CDR2 YSLEER. The CDR3 DNA is TGCGCCAGCAGCCAAGGGAGCGGGGGTTCTTCTAGCACAGATACGCAGTATTTT. Translated: CASSQGSGGSSSTDTQYF.

This chain uses TRBV30 with TRBJ2-5, with 9 bases fitting TRBD1. Germline CDR1 and CDR2: GTSNPN and SVGIG (reference sequence). V shed 8 bases and J 0 bases; nucleotides not matched to a gene: 7. The CDR3 is 14 residues long. The CDR3 reads CATPGTGYQETQYF. The CDR3 DNA is TGTGCCACGCCCGGGACAGGGTACCAAGAGACCCAGTACTTC.

This clone appeared a single time. The chain uses TRBV7-2 and TRBJ1-1; 7 bases map to TRBD1. CDR3 length: 14 amino acids. CDR1 SGHTA and CDR2 FQGNSA come from the germline V gene. Trimming cost V 3 bases and J 11 bases; bases outside gene matches: 12. DNA for the CDR3: TGTGCCAGCAGCTTGGACGGACAGGTGTCTGGCGCTTTCTTT. It encodes CASSLDGQVSGAFF.

This chain uses TRBV10-2 with TRBJ1-4; 7 bases map to TRBD1. V trimming: 8 bases; J trimming: 7 bases; junction bases outside the gene matches: 7. Germline values: CDR1 WSHSY, CDR2 SAAADI. This CDR3 has 13 amino acids. Written as DNA, the CDR3 is TGCGCCAGCGCTATGAGACAGGGTGAAAAACTGTTTTTT. It translates to CASAMRQGEKLFF.

V and J are TRBV5-1 and TRBJ2-1, with 16 bases that match TRBD2. Germline V lookup: CDR1 SGHRS, CDR2 YFSETQ. Germline trimming cut 5 bases from V and 0 bases from J; bases unmatched to any gene: 14. This CDR3 is built from 21 residues. CDR3 coding DNA: TGCGCCAGCAGTTCTACCTTCCCGGGACTAGCGGGGGGGAGCTCCTACAATGAGCAGTTCTTC. Residues: CASSSTFPGLAGGSSYNEQFF.

The rearrangement links TRBV10-3 to TRBJ1-1; the D is unclear. The ends were cut back, 4 bases at V and 0 bases at J, with 9 bases in the middle. Germline V lookup: CDR1 ENHRY, CDR2 SYGVKD. The CDR3 consists of 14 residues. CDR3 protein: CAISATDMNTEAFF. The DNA for the CDR3 is TGTGCCATCAGTGCCACAGATATGAACACTGAAGCTTTCTTT.

The rearrangement links TRBV7-3 to TRBJ1-1; D not resolved. CDR1 is SGHTA and CDR2 is FQGTGA in the germline V gene. Trimming took 2 bases from V and 4 from J, leaving 8 bases between them. The CDR3 is 13 amino acids. Written as DNA, the CDR3 is TGTGCCAGCAGCTTAGGGCTTGGCACTGAAGCTTTCTTT. Residues: CASSLGLGTEAFF.

Here the CDR3 DNA reads TGCGCCAGCAGCCAAGATCGGGGGGACTCCGTCACCCATGGCTACACCTTC. Amino acid sequence: CASSQDRGDSVTHGYTF. The rearrangement links TRBV4-1 to TRBJ1-2; TRBD1 might be the D (5 bases). Germline CDR1 is MGHRA and CDR2 is YSYEKL. V was pared by 0 bases and J by 6 bases, with 20 bases between. The CDR3 has 17 amino acids.

The V and J genes are TRBV11-3 and TRBJ2-7, with D possibly TRBD1 on 6 matching bases. The V end was cut by 5 bases, the J end by 2 bases, with 16 bases between. The CDR3 has 15 residues. Germline V gene data show CDR1 as SGHNT and CDR2 as YENEEA. The CDR3 DNA follows: TGTGCCAGCAGCCCAGGGGCCAGGGGAGCCTACGAGCAGTACTTC. Protein sequence: CASSPGARGAYEQYF.